Listed here are 22 T cell receptor beta chains from one sample, sequenced in a study of shared clonotypes between healthy human individuals. Only in-frame clones appear in the TCRdb table, and some are missing; sequencing was by immunoSEQ multiplex PCR. This sample has around 1.9 million clones, with 93% found just once. Naive CD8 isolation took CD45RO-negative cells positively selected for CCR7 and excluded terminally differentiated effector memory CD45RA+ cells. The sequencing input was naive CD8+ T cells from PBMCs. The receptors derive from a man between 18 and 35 years old in good health. Some clones in this sample may be carry-over from other donors' samples.

The chain is built from TRBV5-8 and TRBJ1-5; D unclear. The germline V and J ends were trimmed by 4 bases and 3 bases, with 5 bases remaining between them. Germline values: CDR1 SGHTS, CDR2 YDEGEE. The CDR3 contains 12 residues. The CDR3 DNA sequence: TGTGCCAGCAGCAAGACCAATCAGCCCCAGCATTTT. It yields the protein CASSKTNQPQHF.

V gene TRBV27 combines with J gene TRBJ1-5; 8 positions match TRBD1. This CDR3 comprises 15 residues. The germline V gene encodes CDR1 MNHEY and CDR2 SMNVEV (reference sequence). J gave up 3 bases and V 8 bases, and 9 bases lay outside the gene matches. CDR3: CASPPDRAHNQPQHF. CDR3 nucleotide sequence: TGTGCCAGCCCCCCGGACAGGGCCCACAATCAGCCCCAGCATTTT.

The rearrangement links TRBV7-9 to TRBJ2-5, with D tentatively TRBD1 (5 bases). CDR3 size: 15 residues. Germline CDR1 SEHNR, CDR2 FQNEAQ (reference sequence). V dropped 5 bases and J dropped 5 bases, with 18 bases sitting between them. The CDR3 sequence is CASSPESRAWETQYF. In DNA form, the CDR3 reads TGTGCCAGCAGCCCGGAGAGCAGGGCTTGGGAGACCCAGTACTTC. The variable domain in full, with the rest retrieved from reference TRBV7-9 and TRBJ2-5, is DTGVSQNPRHKITKRGQNVTFRCDPISEHNRLYWYRQTLGQGPEFLTYFQNEAQLEKSRLLSDRFSAERPKGSFSTLEIQRTEQGDSAMYLCASSPESRAWETQYFGPGTRLLVL.

This clone was detected once. The chain carries TRBV4-1 and TRBJ1-1; TRBD1 agrees at 11 bases. After removal of 3 bases from V and 4 bases from J, the junction contained 4 bases not matched to a gene. Looked up from germline, CDR1 is MGHRA and CDR2 is YSYEKL. CDR3 length equals 15 residues. As DNA, the CDR3 is TGCGCCAGCAGCCAGCTCGGGACAGGGGGCACTGAAGCTTTCTTT. Protein: CASSQLGTGGTEAFF.

The chain uses TRBV6-5 and TRBJ2-7; a weak D match, TRBD2 (6 bases). Germline CDR1 reads MNHEY; CDR2 reads SVGAGI. The CDR3 runs 14 residues. With 2 bases removed from V and 3 bases from J, the gap between germline ends came to 11 bases. CDR3 protein: CASSYGGVGYEQYF. DNA for the CDR3: TGTGCCAGCAGTTACGGCGGGGTGGGCTACGAGCAGTACTTC.

The rearrangement uses TRBV29-1 and TRBJ1-2; TRBD1 might be the D (5 bases). The CDR3 loop spans 14 amino acids. V was trimmed by 0 bases and J by 4 bases, leaving 12 bases between them. Per germline, CDR1 SQVTM and CDR2 ANQGSEA. CDR3 sequence: CSVEDVTVPYGYTF. CDR3 in DNA: TGCAGCGTTGAAGATGTGACAGTTCCCTATGGCTACACCTTC.

J is TRBJ1-2 and V is TRBV10-2, with 12 bases aligning to TRBD1. Looked up from germline, CDR1 is WSHSY and CDR2 is SAAADI. This CDR3 contains 19 residues. The V gene end was trimmed by 0 bases and the J gene end by 6 bases; junction bases not matched to a gene: 14. The CDR3 sequence: CASSESRTGQGARKDGYTF. For the CDR3, the DNA is TGCGCCAGCAGTGAGTCGAGGACGGGACAGGGGGCGAGGAAGGATGGCTACACCTTC.

The gene calls are TRBV19 and TRBJ2-7, with 11 bases lining up with TRBD2. The length of the CDR3 is 15 residues. Per the germline V gene, CDR1 is LNHDA and CDR2 is SQIVND (reference sequence). The V and J ends lost 4 bases and 3 bases, in that order; junction bases with no gene match: 5. The CDR3 sequence: CASSSGTSGFYEQYF. CDR3 DNA sequence: TGTGCCAGTAGTAGCGGGACTAGCGGATTCTACGAGCAGTACTTC.

This chain connects TRBV27 to TRBJ2-7; the D gene is possibly TRBD1 (6 bases). Trimming took off 6 bases at V and 4 bases at J, with 16 bases between the two ends. Germline V gene lookup returns CDR1 MNHEY and CDR2 SMNVEV (reference sequence). The CDR3 sequence is 14 residues long. CDR3 residues: CASSSVGTGYEQYF. The CDR3, as DNA: TGTGCCAGCAGCTCAGTTGGCACAGGGTACGAGCAGTACTTC.

Of note for this clone: This sample also contains other DNA sequences that code for the same CDR3. The V call is TRBV28, the J call TRBJ2-1, with D perhaps assigned TRBD1 or TRBD2 (5 bases each). Trimming removed 1 base at V and 5 bases at J, with 6 bases between. Germline CDR1 MDHEN, CDR2 SYDVKM. The CDR3 is 13 residues long. The CDR3 DNA sequence: TGTGCCAGCAGTTTATTGGGGGACAATGAGCAGTTCTTC. Amino acid sequence: CASSLLGDNEQFF.

This rearrangement joins TRBV20-1 to TRBJ1-2; no clear D. Germline V lookup: CDR1 DFQATT, CDR2 SNEGSKA (reference sequence). Trimming took 6 bases from V and 4 from J, leaving 9 bases between them. The CDR3 extends over 11 amino acids. The chain's CDR3 is CSATDFYGYTF. Written as DNA, the CDR3 is TGCAGTGCCACGGACTTCTATGGCTACACCTTC.

CDR3 sequence reads: CASSLYGVNTEAFF. For the CDR3, the DNA is TGTGCCAGCAGCTTATATGGAGTGAACACTGAAGCTTTCTTT. The chain couples TRBV11-2 to TRBJ1-1; D not certain. V dropped 2 bases and J dropped 0 bases, with 7 bases sitting between them. This CDR3 is 14 amino acids long. Germline V gene sequence: CDR1 SGHAT, CDR2 FQNNGV.

This chain uses TRBV28 with TRBJ1-2; D is unclear. V lost 6 bases and J 8 bases, leaving 16 bases between the germline ends. Germline assignment: CDR1 MDHEN and CDR2 SYDVKM. This CDR3 is built from 13 residues. The CDR3 reads CASSPLSWRGYTF. The CDR3 DNA is TGTGCCAGCAGCCCTCTGAGTTGGAGGGGCTACACCTTC.

This chain uses TRBV15 with TRBJ2-3; 11 bases fit TRBD2. The CDR3 extends over 19 amino acids. J gave up 4 bases and V 5 bases, and 17 bases lay outside the gene matches. The V gene's germline CDR1 is LNHNV and CDR2 YYDKDF (reference sequence). In DNA form, the CDR3 reads TGTGCCACCAGCTCCCGCCCCCTTTCTAGCGGGAGGAGCCCAGATACGCAGTATTTT. It encodes CATSSRPLSSGRSPDTQYF. The full variable domain, completed using reference TRBV15 and TRBJ2-3, is DAMVIQNPRYQVTQFGKPVTLSCSQTLNHNVMYWYQQKSSQAPKLLFHYYDKDFNNEADTPDNFQSRRPNTSFCFLDIRSPGLGDTAMYLCATSSRPLSSGRSPDTQYFGPGTRLTVL.

The gene calls are TRBV27 and TRBJ2-2; D gene unclear. Trimming pared 8 bases from V and 7 bases from J, leaving 14 bases between. Germline assignment: CDR1 MNHEY and CDR2 SMNVEV (reference sequence). This CDR3 region has 13 residues. The DNA of the CDR3 is TGTGCCAGCTCAGTTTACCTTATCGGGGAGCTGTTTTTT. This translates into CASSVYLIGELFF.

The chain recombines TRBV21-1 with TRBJ1-5. TRBV21-1 is a pseudogene. CDR3 length: 11 amino acids. CDR3 protein: CASSKAEPQHF. CDR3 in DNA: TGTGCCAGCAGCAAAGCGGAGCCCCAGCATTTT.

The chain links TRBV30 to TRBJ2-7; D gene uncertain. Trimming shortened V by 0 bases and J by 3 bases, and 12 bases separated the two germline ends. The CDR3 runs to 14 residues. Germline CDR1 and CDR2: GTSNPN and SVGIG (reference sequence). The CDR3 loop is CAWSVIGPGYEQYF. The CDR3 region has the DNA TGTGCCTGGAGTGTAATAGGCCCCGGCTACGAGCAGTACTTC. Full variable domain (rest looked up from reference TRBV30 and TRBJ2-7): SQTIHQWPATLVQPVGSPLSLECTVEGTSNPNLYWYRQAAGRGLQLLFYSVGIGQISSEVPQNLSASRPQDRQFILSSKKLLLSDSGFYLCAWSVIGPGYEQYFGPGTRLTVT.

The rearrangement links TRBV7-9 to TRBJ2-1, with TRBD2 as a possible D gene (6 bases). The CDR3 loop spans 14 amino acids. V was pared by 8 bases and J by 0 bases, with 11 bases between. The germline V gene has CDR1 SEHNR and CDR2 FQNEAQ (reference sequence). Written as DNA, the CDR3 is TGTGCCAGCCCGGGGGAGGTCTCCTACAATGAGCAGTTCTTC. Encoded protein: CASPGEVSYNEQFF.

This chain uses TRBV6-5 with TRBJ2-7; unclear D gene. V was trimmed by 2 bases and J by 5 bases, leaving 10 bases between them. The CDR3 has 13 residues. Germline CDR1 reads MNHEY; CDR2 reads SVGAGI. The DNA of the CDR3 is TGTGCCAGCAGTTACCGCGCTGGGGACGAGCAGTACTTC. Encoded protein: CASSYRAGDEQYF.

V usage is TRBV2 and J usage is TRBJ2-1, with 8 positions matching TRBD2. Germline V gives CDR1 SNHLY, CDR2 FYNNEI. The CDR3 runs to 14 residues. J lost 2 bases, V lost 8 bases, and 5 bases had no gene match. The CDR3 spells CASPGLGTYNEQFF. The CDR3 nucleotides are TGTGCCAGCCCGGGACTAGGGACCTACAATGAGCAGTTCTTC.

The chain has TRBV6-1 and TRBJ2-7; 7 bases align to TRBD1. Germline trimming cut 3 bases from V and 7 bases from J; bases unmatched to any gene: 12. The CDR3 totals 15 residues. Per germline, CDR1 MNHNS and CDR2 SASEGT. The CDR3 is CASSDITGDPEEQYF. In DNA, the CDR3 is TGTGCCAGCAGTGATATAACAGGGGACCCAGAGGAGCAGTACTTC.

The chain recombines TRBV27 with TRBJ2-1; D is possibly TRBD1 (5 bases). The CDR3 spans 15 residues. Germline V lookup: CDR1 MNHEY, CDR2 SMNVEV (reference sequence). The germline V and J ends were trimmed by 4 bases and 4 bases, with 14 bases remaining between them. The CDR3 DNA follows: TGTGCCAGCAGTTCAGCGCGGACACCATACAATGAGCAGTTCTTC. It encodes CASSSARTPYNEQFF.